These 11 T cell receptor beta chains were all obtained from the same sample, sequenced in a study of beta chain features in type 1 diabetes (dated by TCRdb to the late 2010s). Here is what the overall study found, with its caveats: A moderate but significant shortening of TCRB CDR3 length was observed in type 1 diabetes patients in all four CD4+ subsets.

The library was obtained by the immunoSEQ multiplex PCR assay. All of the isolated RNA was reverse transcribed with the High Capacity cDNA Reverse Transcription Kit, so expressed TCRB transcripts were sequenced. TCRdb stores this immuneACCESS table with in-frame sequences only. Part of the clones is absent; in the studies checked, under half of the shortfall reflects unresolved V genes, and no reason is known for the rest. The sample table contains hundreds of thousands of clones; only one count was recorded for roughly an eighth of them. The top ten constitute about 0.02% of the sample. These TCRs are of unknown antigen specificity. Sequencing input: naive CD4+ T cells from blood. The cell subset or site label here, explained by the study, means: true naive CD4+ T cells. The receptors originated from a man aged 18 to 29 with type 1 diabetes.

The chain carries TRBV7-9 and TRBJ1-2, with a tentative D call TRBD1 (5 bases). V lost 5 bases and J 4 bases, leaving 20 bases between the germline ends. CDR1 and CDR2 (germline): SEHNR, FQNEAQ (reference sequence). The CDR3 extends over 16 amino acids. This CDR3 reads CASSPLGQGDGYGYTF. DNA of the CDR3: TGTGCCAGCAGCCCCCTGGGGCAGGGAGACGGCTATGGCTACACCTTC.

The rearrangement uses TRBV6-5 and TRBJ2-7; D remains unclear. The germline CDR1 and CDR2 sequences are MNHEY and SVGAGI. The CDR3 totals 12 residues. V was trimmed by 6 bases and J by 7 bases, leaving 13 bases between them. This CDR3 is CASRVRPEEQYF. In DNA, the CDR3 is TGTGCCAGCAGAGTCCGTCCGGAAGAGCAGTACTTC.

The chain has TRBV5-1 and TRBJ2-6; D is ambiguous. Looked up from germline, CDR1 is SGHRS and CDR2 is YFSETQ. The V and J ends lost 5 bases and 0 bases respectively, with 9 bases between them. The CDR3 is made up of 15 amino acids. The CDR3 nucleotides are TGCGCCAGCAGTCCACAGCGCTCTGGGGCCAACGTCCTGACTTTC. It translates to CASSPQRSGANVLTF.

In its sample, this clone was seen a few times. A junction end diverges from the germline sequence, so it may reflect a read error. CDR3 DNA: TGTGCTAGCAGCTTAGGATCCCTAGCGGGAGAGACCCAGTACTTC. Residues: CASSLGSLAGETQYF. V is TRBV7-7 and J is TRBJ2-5; 8 bases line up with TRBD2. The CDR3 is made up of 15 amino acids. Germline CDR1 and CDR2: SSHAT and FNYEAQ (reference sequence).

This clone has more than one count but fewer than ten. The chain recombines TRBV27 with TRBJ2-5; the D call may be TRBD1 or TRBD2 (6 bases each). This CDR3 contains 14 residues. Germline loops: CDR1 MNHEY, CDR2 SMNVEV (reference sequence). V was trimmed by 11 bases and J by 4 bases, leaving 20 bases between them. DNA for the CDR3: TGTGCCTCCTCCCGGCCGGGGGCAGGAGAGACCCAGTACTTC. This translates into CASSRPGAGETQYF.

The chain carries TRBV13 and TRBJ2-2, with D uncertain. There are 14 residues in the CDR3. Trimming cost V 5 bases and J 8 bases, with 15 bases left between them. Per the germline V gene, CDR1 is PRHDT and CDR2 is FYEKMQ (reference sequence). CDR3: CASSLLELTGELFF. The CDR3 DNA is TGTGCCAGCAGCCTCCTCGAACTGACGGGGGAGCTGTTTTTT.

The chain has TRBV5-1 and TRBJ2-5, with D tentatively TRBD1 or TRBD2 (5 bases each). Germline loops: CDR1 SGHRS, CDR2 YFSETQ. The CDR3 covers 14 residues. The germline V and J ends were trimmed by 4 bases and 4 bases, with 14 bases remaining between them. The CDR3 loop is CASSQIWDRETQYF. The CDR3 nucleotides read TGCGCCAGCAGCCAGATTTGGGACCGAGAGACCCAGTACTTC.

This clone was detected a few times. The chain couples TRBV11-2 to TRBJ1-6; TRBD1 agrees at 9 bases. V gave up 5 bases and J gave up 4 bases; unmatched junction bases: 3. Germline V gene lookup returns CDR1 SGHAT and CDR2 FQNNGV. The CDR3 spans 15 residues. In DNA form, the CDR3 reads TGTGCCAGCAGCCCCGGACAGGGGTATAATTCACCCCTCCACTTT. Translating it yields CASSPGQGYNSPLHF.

The chain recombines TRBV5-1 with TRBJ2-3; D not certain. Germline CDR1 SGHRS, CDR2 YFSETQ. This CDR3 contains 15 residues. Trimming took 1 base from V and 0 from J, leaving 9 bases between them. The CDR3 here is CASSLQASSTDTQYF. CDR3 DNA: TGCGCCAGCAGCTTGCAGGCCTCTAGCACAGATACGCAGTATTTT.

This clone came up a few times. The chain joins TRBV29-1 to TRBJ1-3, with a weak D call TRBD1 (5 bases). Per germline, CDR1 SQVTM and CDR2 ANQGSEA. Trimming pared 1 base from V and 0 bases from J, leaving 13 bases between. The CDR3 has 16 residues. CDR3 amino acids: CSVEGRGSSSGNTIYF. As DNA, the CDR3 is TGCAGCGTTGAAGGGAGGGGTTCTTCCTCTGGAAACACCATATATTTT.

The chain carries TRBV19 and TRBJ2-1; D is possibly TRBD1 (5 bases). CDR3 length: 16 amino acids. Germline loops: CDR1 LNHDA, CDR2 SQIVND (reference sequence). V was shortened by 3 bases and J by 0 bases, with 12 bases between the two germline ends. The CDR3 nucleotides read TGTGCCAGTAGTATCTCCGGCCAGGGCTCCTACAATGAGCAGTTCTTC. Translating gives CASSISGQGSYNEQFF.